The sample holds a few counts of the clone carrying this T cell receptor (beta chain). The entry originates in a study of T cell repertoires and HLA-DP antigens. At the level of the study: In vitro CD4+ alloreactivity was against HeLa-presented HLA-DP.

Overall study findings and caveats: No separate analysis of naive versus memory CD4+ cells was done.

For cultured samples, the target was 60,000 T cell genomes at survey resolution. The method was immunoSEQ multiplex PCR; TCRdb's version includes in-frame clones alone and lacks a portion of them. The top ten clones hold less than 60% of a sample with 1,500 to 2,000 clones, more than 65% of them seen once. CD4+ cells expanded for roughly 15 days were restimulated roughly a day with allogeneic-DPB1 HeLa cells. Stimulation used HeLa cells expressing transduced HLA-DPA1/DPB1, HLA-DM, invariant chain and CD80. Cocultures used a 3:1 ratio of CD4+ cells to 100 Gy-irradiated HeLa, with around 50 U/mL IL-2. This CDR3 comprises 15 residues. The germline gives CDR1 SGHVS, CDR2 FNYEAQ. V was pared by 3 bases and J by 0 bases, with 9 bases between.

The TCR comes from a man aged 50-59 years in good health and CMV-seronegative. V gene TRBV7-6 combines with J gene TRBJ1-5; tentative D call: TRBD1 (6 bases). The specimen sequenced was CD137- CD4+ T cells from cultured PBMCs. The CDR3 sequence is CASSLYRDSNQPQHF. As DNA, the CDR3 is TGTGCCAGCAGCTTGTACAGGGATAGCAATCAGCCCCAGCATTTT.